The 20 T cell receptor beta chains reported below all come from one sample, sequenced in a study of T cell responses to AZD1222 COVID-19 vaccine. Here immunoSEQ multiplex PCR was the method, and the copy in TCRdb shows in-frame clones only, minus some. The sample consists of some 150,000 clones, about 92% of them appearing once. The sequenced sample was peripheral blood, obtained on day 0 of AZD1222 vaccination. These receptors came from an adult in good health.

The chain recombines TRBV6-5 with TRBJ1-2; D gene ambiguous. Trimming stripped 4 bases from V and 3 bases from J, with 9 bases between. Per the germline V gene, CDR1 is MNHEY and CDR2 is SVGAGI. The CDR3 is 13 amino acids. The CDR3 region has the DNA TGTGCCAGCAGTTCAAGCCCTTACTATGGCTACACCTTC. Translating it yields CASSSSPYYGYTF.

As DNA, the CDR3 is TGTGCCATCCGAACCGGTCGCGGGACGTTCATGGGGGATGAGCAGTTCTTC. This gives the protein CAIRTGRGTFMGDEQFF. The chain joins TRBV7-2 to TRBJ2-1, with a possible D match to TRBD2 (6 bases). Germline values: CDR1 SGHTA, CDR2 FQGNSA. This CDR3 region has 17 residues. V dropped 10 bases and J dropped 8 bases, with 30 bases sitting between them.

CDR3 nucleotides: TGTGCCAGCAGCTTATATCTAAGGATGGCTAGCGGTAAAGATACGCAGTATTTT. Translated, it gives CASSLYLRMASGKDTQYF. This chain connects TRBV7-8 to TRBJ2-3; 7 nucleotides line up with TRBD2. Germline CDR1 and CDR2: SGHVS and FQNEAQ. The CDR3 consists of 18 residues. J was trimmed by 5 bases and V by 2 bases; bases with no gene match: 16.

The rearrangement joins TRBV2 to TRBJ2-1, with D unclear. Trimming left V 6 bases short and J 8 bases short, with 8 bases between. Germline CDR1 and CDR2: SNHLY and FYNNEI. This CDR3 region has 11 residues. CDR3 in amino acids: CASSDHYEQFF. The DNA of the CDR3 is TGTGCCAGCAGCGACCACTATGAGCAGTTCTTC.

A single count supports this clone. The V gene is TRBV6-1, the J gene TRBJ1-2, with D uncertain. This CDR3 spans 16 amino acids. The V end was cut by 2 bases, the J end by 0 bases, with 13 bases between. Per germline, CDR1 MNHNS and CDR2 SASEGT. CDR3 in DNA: TGTGCCAGCAGTGAACGTCTAGCGAGAACTAACTATGGCTACACCTTC. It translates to CASSERLARTNYGYTF.

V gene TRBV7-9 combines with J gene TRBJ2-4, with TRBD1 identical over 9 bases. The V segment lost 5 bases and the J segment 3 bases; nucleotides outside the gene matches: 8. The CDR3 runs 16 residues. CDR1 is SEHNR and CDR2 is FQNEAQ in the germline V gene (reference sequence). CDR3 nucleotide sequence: TGTGCCAGCAGCAAATGGACAGGGGATGGCAAAAACATTCAGTACTTC. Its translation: CASSKWTGDGKNIQYF.

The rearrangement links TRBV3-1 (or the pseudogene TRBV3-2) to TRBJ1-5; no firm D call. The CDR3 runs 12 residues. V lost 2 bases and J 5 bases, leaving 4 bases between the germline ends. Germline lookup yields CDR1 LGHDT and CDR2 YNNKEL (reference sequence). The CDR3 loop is CASSQKDQPQHF. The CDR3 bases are TGTGCCAGCAGCCAAAAGGATCAGCCCCAGCATTTT.

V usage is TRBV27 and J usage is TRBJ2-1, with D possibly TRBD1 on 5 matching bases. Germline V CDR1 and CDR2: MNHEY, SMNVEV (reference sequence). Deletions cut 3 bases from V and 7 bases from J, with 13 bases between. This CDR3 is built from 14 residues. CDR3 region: CASSFARDRNEQFF. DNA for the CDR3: TGTGCCAGCAGTTTTGCCAGGGATAGGAATGAGCAGTTCTTC.

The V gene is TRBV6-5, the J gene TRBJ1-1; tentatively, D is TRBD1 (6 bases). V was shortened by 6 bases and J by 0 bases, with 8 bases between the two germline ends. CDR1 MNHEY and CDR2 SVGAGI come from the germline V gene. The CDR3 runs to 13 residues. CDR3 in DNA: TGTGCCAGCAGGACAGGACTGAACACTGAAGCTTTCTTT. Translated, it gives CASRTGLNTEAFF.

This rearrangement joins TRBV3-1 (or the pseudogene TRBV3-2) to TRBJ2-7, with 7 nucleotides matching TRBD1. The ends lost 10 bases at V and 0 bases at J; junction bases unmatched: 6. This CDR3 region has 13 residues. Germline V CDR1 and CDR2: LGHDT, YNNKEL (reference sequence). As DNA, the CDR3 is TGTGCCACTGGGACAGAGTTCTCCTACGAGCAGTACTTC. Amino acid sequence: CATGTEFSYEQYF.

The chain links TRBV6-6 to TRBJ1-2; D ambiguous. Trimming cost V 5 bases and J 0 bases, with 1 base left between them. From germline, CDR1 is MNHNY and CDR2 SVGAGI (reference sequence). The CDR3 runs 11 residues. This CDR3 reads CASSTNYGYTF. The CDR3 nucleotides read TGTGCCAGCAGTACTAACTATGGCTACACCTTC.

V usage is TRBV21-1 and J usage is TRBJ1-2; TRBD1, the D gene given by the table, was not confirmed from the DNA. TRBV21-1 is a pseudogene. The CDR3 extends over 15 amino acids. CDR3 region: CASSKGDRVGYGYTF. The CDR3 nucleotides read TGTGCCAGCAGCAAAGGAGACAGGGTGGGCTATGGCTACACCTTC.

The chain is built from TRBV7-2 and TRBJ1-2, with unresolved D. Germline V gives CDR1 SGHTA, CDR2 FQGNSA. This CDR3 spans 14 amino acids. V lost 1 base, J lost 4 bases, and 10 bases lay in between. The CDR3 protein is CASSLVPGIYGYTF. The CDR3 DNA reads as TGTGCCAGCAGCTTAGTCCCCGGTATCTATGGCTACACCTTC.

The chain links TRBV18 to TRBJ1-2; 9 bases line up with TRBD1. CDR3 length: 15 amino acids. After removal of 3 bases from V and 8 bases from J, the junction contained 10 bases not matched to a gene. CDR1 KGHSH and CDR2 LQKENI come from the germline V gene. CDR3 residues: CASSPDPGQGFGYTF. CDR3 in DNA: TGTGCCAGCTCACCCGATCCAGGACAGGGGTTCGGCTACACCTTC.

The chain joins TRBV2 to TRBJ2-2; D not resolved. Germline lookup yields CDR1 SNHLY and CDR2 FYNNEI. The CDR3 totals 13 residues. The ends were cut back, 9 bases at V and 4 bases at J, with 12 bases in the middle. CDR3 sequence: CASRTEFTGELFF. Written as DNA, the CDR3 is TGTGCCAGTAGGACGGAATTCACCGGGGAGCTGTTTTTT.

The CDR3 DNA sequence: TGTGCCAGCAGCTTCGGGACAGATCCTGAAAAACTGTTTTTT. This gives the protein CASSFGTDPEKLFF. The chain has TRBV5-4 and TRBJ1-4; 7 nucleotides align to TRBD1. Germline values: CDR1 SGHNT, CDR2 YYREEE (reference sequence). The junction had 5 bases not matched to a gene; V was cut back by 2 bases and J by 7 bases. This CDR3 spans 14 amino acids.

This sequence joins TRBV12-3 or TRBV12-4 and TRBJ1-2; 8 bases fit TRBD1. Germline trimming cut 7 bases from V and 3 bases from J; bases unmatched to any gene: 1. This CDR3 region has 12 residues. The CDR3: CASKGQDYGYTF. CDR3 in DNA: TGTGCCAGCAAGGGACAGGACTATGGCTACACCTTC.

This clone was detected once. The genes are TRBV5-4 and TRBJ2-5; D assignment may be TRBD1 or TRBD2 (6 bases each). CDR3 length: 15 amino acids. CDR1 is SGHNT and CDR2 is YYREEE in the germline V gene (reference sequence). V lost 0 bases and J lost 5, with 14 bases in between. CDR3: CASSLDGGAGETQYF. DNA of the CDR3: TGTGCCAGCAGCTTGGACGGGGGCGCGGGGGAGACCCAGTACTTC.

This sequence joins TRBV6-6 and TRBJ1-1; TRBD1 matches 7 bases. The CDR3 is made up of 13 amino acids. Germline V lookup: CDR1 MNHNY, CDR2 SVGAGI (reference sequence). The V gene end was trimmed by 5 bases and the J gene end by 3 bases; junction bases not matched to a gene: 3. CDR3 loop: CASSRTGDTEAFF. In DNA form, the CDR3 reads TGTGCCAGCAGTAGAACAGGGGACACTGAAGCTTTCTTT.

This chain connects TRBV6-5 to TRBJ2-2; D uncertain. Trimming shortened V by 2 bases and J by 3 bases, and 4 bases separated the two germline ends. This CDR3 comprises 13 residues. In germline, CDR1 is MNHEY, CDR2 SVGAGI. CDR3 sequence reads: CASSYGYTGELFF. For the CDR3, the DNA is TGTGCCAGCAGTTACGGGTACACCGGGGAGCTGTTTTTT.